This T cell receptor (beta chain) was recorded in a study of Graves' ophthalmopathy and Graves' hyperthyroidism. Fresh peripheral blood, about 9.3 ml, was the PBMC source. From RNA, the CDR3 regions of TCR beta chains were amplified and sequenced. RT-PCR in the first round used HTBI primers; a second-round multiplex PCR followed. Via MiXCR, TCRdb re-called the multiplex PCR reads, giving one row per CDR3 protein. The repertoire holds about 400,000 distinct CDR3 sequences, with approximately 15% as singletons. This clonotype was picked up one time. The receptor comes from a woman between 18 and 29 years old with stable Graves' hyperthyroidism. The sample comprised peripheral blood.

In DNA, the CDR3 is TGTGCCAGTAGTAAAGGACTCCGGGACAGCTATAACACTGAAGCTTTCTTT. It translates to CASSKGLRDSYNTEAFF. The gene calls are TRBV19 and TRBJ1-1; 7 positions agree with TRBD1. The CDR3 is made up of 17 amino acids. CDR1 and CDR2 (germline): LNHDA, SQIVND (reference sequence). Germline trimming cut 4 bases from V and 2 bases from J; bases unmatched to any gene: 13.